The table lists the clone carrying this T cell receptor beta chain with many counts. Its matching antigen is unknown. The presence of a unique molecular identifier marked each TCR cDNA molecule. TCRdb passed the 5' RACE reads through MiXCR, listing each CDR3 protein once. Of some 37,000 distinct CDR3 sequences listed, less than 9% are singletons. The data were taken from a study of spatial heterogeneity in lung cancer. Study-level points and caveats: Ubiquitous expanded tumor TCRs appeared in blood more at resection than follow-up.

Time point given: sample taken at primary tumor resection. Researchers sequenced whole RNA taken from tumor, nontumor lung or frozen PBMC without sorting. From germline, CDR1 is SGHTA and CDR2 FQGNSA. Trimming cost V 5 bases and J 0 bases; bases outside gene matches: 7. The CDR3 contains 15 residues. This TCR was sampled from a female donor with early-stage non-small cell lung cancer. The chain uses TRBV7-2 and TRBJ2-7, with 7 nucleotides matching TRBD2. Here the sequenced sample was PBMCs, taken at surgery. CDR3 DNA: TGTGCCAGCAGCCGCTCGGGCGGGAGCTCCTACGAGCAGTACTTC. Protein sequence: CASSRSGGSSYEQYF.